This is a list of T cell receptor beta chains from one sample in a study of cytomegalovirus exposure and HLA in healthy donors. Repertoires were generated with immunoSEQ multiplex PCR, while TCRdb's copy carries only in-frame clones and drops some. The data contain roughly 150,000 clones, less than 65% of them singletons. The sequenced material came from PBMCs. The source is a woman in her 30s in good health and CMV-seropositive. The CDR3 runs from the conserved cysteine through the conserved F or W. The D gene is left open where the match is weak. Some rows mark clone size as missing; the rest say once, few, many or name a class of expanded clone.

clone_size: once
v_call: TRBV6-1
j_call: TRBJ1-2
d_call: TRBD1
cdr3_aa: CASRGTTGGGYTF
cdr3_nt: TGTGCCAGCAGAGGTACGACAGGGGGCGGCTACACCTTC

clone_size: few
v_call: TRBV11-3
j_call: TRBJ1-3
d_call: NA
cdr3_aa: CASSYVGQQSSGNTIYF
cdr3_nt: TGTGCCAGCAGCTACGTAGGACAGCAGAGCTCTGGAAACACCATATATTTT

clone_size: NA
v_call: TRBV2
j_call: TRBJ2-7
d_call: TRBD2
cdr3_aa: CASREGLAPTYEQYF
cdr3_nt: TGTGCCAGCAGAGAGGGACTAGCCCCTACCTACGAGCAGTACTTC

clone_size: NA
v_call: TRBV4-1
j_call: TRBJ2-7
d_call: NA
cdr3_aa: CASSQSGYEQYF
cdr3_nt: TGCGCCAGCAGCCAAAGCGGCTACGAGCAGTACTTC

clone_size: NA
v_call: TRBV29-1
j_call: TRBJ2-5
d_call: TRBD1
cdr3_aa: CSVAGGYGETQYF
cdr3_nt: TGCAGCGTCGCAGGGGGCTATGGAGAGACCCAGTACTTC

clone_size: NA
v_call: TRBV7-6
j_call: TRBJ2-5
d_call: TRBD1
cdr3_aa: CASNDRDQETQYF
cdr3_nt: TGTGCCAGCAACGACAGGGACCAAGAGACCCAGTACTTC

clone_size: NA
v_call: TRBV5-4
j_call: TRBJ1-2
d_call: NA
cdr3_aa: CASSPSWRGLGSGYTF
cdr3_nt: TGTGCCAGCAGCCCCAGTTGGAGGGGATTGGGGTCGGGCTACACCTTC

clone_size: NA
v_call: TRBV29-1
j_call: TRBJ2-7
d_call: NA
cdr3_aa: CSVDLGQSYEQYF
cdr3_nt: TGCAGCGTTGACCTGGGGCAGTCCTACGAGCAGTACTTC

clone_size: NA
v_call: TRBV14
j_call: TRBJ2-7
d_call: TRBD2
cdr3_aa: CASSQDHPSGTDGAQYF
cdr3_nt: TGTGCCAGCAGCCAAGATCACCCTAGCGGGACCGATGGCGCGCAGTACTTC

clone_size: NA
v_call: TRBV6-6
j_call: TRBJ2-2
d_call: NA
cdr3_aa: CASRPVIGELFF
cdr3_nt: TGTGCCAGCAGACCGGTGATCGGGGAGCTGTTTTTT

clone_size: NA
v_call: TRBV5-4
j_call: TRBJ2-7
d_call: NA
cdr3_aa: CASSRGAVGEQYF
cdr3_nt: TGTGCCAGCAGCCGTGGGGCAGTCGGCGAGCAGTACTTC

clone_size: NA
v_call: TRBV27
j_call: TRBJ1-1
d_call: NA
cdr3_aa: CASSLTRVTEAFF
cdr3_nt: TGTGCCAGCAGTTTAACCCGCGTGACTGAAGCTTTCTTT

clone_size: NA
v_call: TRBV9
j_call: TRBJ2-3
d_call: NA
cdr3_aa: CASSVSVADTQYF
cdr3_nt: TGTGCCAGCAGCGTTAGCGTAGCAGATACGCAGTATTTT

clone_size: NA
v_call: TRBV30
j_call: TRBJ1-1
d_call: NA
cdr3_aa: CAWTLQLRTEAFF
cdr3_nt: TGTGCCTGGACTCTCCAACTGCGGACTGAAGCTTTCTTT

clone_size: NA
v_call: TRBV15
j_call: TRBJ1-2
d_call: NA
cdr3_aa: CATSPSGGGANYGYTF
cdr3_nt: TGTGCCACCAGCCCGTCGGGAGGGGGGGCTAACTATGGCTACACCTTC

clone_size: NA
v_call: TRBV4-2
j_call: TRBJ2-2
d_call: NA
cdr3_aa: CASSQPGGRTGGDNGELFF
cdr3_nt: TGTGCCAGCAGCCAACCGGGGGGTCGAACAGGGGGTGATAACGGGGAGCTGTTTTTT

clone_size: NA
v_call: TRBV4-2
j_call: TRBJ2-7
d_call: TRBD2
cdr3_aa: CASSQDLSREVSSYEQYF
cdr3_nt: TGTGCCAGCAGCCAAGATCTATCTCGGGAGGTAAGCTCCTACGAGCAGTACTTC

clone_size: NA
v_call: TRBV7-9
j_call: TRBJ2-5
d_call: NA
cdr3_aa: CASTRGQETQYF
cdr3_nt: TGTGCCAGCACAAGGGGGCAAGAGACCCAGTACTTC

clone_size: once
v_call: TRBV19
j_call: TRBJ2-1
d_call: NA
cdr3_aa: CASNLGVYSYNEQFF
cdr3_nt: TGTGCCAGTAACCTGGGAGTTTATAGCTACAATGAGCAGTTCTTC

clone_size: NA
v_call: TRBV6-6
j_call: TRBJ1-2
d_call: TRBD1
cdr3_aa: CASSYGDSLNYGYTF
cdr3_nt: TGTGCCAGCAGTTACGGGGACAGCCTGAACTATGGCTACACCTTC

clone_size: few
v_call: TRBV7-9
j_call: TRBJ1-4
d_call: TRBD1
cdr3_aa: CSSSPGGWGPTNEKLFF
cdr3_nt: TGTTCCAGCAGCCCAGGGGGATGGGGCCCAACTAATGAAAAACTGTTTTTT

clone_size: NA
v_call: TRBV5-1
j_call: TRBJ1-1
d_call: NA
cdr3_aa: CASSFGGGTEAFF
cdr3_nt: TGCGCCAGCAGCTTTGGGGGGGGGACTGAAGCTTTCTTT

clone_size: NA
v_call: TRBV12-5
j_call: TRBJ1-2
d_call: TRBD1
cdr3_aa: CASGLSLRTGGVNGYTF
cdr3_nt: TGTGCTAGTGGTTTGTCCCTTCGGACAGGGGGTGTAAATGGCTACACCTTC

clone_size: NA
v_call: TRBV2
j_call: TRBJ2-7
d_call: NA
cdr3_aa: CASRLIAGATEQYF
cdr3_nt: TGTGCCAGCAGACTAATCGCGGGGGCCACCGAGCAGTACTTC

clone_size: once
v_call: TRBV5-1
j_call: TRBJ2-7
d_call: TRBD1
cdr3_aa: CASSPTPGQGANAPYEQYF
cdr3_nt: TGCGCCAGCAGCCCAACACCGGGACAGGGCGCCAACGCACCGTACGAGCAGTACTTC

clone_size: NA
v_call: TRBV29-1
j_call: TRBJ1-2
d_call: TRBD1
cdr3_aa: CSVDDRGLINYGYTF
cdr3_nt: TGCAGCGTTGACGACAGGGGGCTTATTAACTATGGCTACACCTTC

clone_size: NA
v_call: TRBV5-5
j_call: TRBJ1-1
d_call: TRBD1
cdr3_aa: CASSPLDREAFF
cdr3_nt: TGTGCCAGCAGCCCCCTGGACAGGGAAGCTTTCTTT

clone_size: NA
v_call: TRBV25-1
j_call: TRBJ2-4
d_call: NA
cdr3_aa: CASSSTDIQYF
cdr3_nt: TGTGCCAGCAGTTCGACAGACATTCAGTACTTC

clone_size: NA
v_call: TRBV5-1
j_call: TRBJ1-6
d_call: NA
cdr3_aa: CASSLDGQSMNSPLHF
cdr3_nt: TGCGCCAGCAGCTTGGATGGACAGTCGATGAATTCACCCCTCCACTTT

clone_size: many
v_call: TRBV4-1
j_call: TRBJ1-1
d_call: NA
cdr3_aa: CASSQLGDPPMFSTRSFF
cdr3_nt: TGCGCCAGCAGCCAATTGGGCGACCCTCCTATGTTTTCCACAAGGTCTTTCTTT

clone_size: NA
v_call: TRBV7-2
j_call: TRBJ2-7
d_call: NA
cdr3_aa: CASSPRESHEQYF
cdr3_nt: TGTGCCAGCAGCCCCAGGGAAAGCCACGAGCAGTACTTC

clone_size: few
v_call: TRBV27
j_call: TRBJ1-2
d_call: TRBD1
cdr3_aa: CASSLLGQGDYTF
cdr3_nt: TGTGCCAGCAGTTTGCTCGGACAGGGAGACTACACCTTC

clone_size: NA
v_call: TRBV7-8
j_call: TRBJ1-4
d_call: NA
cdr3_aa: CASSLMSRDEKLFF
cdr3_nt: TGTGCCAGCAGCTTAATGTCGCGGGACGAAAAACTGTTTTTT

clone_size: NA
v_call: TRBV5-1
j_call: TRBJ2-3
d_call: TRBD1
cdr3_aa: CASSFGTGGTDTQYF
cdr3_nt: TGCGCCAGCAGCTTTGGGACAGGGGGCACAGATACGCAGTATTTT

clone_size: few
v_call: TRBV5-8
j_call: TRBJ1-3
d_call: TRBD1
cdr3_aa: CASSHHTGASGNTIYF
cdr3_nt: TGTGCCAGCAGCCATCACACAGGGGCCTCTGGAAACACCATATATTTT

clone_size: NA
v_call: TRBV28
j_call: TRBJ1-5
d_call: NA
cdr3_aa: CASSSQKPQHF
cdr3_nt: TGTGCCAGCAGTTCCCAGAAGCCCCAGCATTTT

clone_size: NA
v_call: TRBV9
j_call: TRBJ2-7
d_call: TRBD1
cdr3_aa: CASSVGLQGKKYEQYF
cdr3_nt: TGTGCCAGCAGCGTAGGGCTACAGGGGAAAAAATACGAGCAGTACTTC

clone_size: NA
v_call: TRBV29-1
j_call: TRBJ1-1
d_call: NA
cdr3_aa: CSAYRIDTEAFF
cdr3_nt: TGCAGTGCCTACAGGATCGACACTGAAGCTTTCTTT

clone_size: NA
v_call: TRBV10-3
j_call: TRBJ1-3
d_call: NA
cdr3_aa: CAITPTGLSGNTIYF
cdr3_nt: TGTGCCATCACCCCGACAGGACTCTCTGGAAACACCATATATTTT

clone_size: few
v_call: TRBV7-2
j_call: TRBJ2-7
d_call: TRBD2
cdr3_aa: CASRPRTSGGYEQYF
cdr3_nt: TGTGCCAGCAGGCCCCGGACTAGCGGGGGATACGAGCAGTACTTC

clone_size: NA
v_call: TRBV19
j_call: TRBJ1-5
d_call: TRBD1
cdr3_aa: CASSMGDRGRQPQHF
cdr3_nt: TGTGCCAGTAGTATGGGCGACAGGGGTCGTCAGCCCCAGCATTTT

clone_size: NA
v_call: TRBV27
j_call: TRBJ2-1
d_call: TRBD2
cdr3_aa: CASSLLGLVYNEQFF
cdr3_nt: TGTGCCAGCAGCCTCCTGGGACTAGTATACAATGAGCAGTTCTTC

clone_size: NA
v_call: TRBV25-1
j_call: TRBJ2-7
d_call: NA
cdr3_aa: CATKGGGTADF
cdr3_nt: TGTGCCACCAAGGGCGGCGGGACAGCCGACTTC

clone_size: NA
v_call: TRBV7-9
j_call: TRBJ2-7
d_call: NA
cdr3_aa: CASSLVSYEQYF
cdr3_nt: TGTGCCAGCAGCTTAGTTTCCTACGAGCAGTACTTC

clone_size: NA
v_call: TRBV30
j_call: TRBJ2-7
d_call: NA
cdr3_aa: CAWSVGYEQYF
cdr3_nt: TGTGCCTGGAGTGTCGGTTACGAGCAGTACTTC

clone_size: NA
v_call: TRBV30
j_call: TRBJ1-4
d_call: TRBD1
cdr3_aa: CAWSVTGLGSGELFF
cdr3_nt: TGTGCCTGGAGTGTGACAGGGTTGGGGTCTGGGGAACTGTTTTTT

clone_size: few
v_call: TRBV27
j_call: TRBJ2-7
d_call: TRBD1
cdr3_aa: CASSLWGQGKPAYEQYF
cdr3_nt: TGTGCCAGCAGTTTATGGGGACAGGGGAAGCCCGCCTACGAGCAGTACTTC

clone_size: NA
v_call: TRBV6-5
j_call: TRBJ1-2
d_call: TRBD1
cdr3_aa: CASSSPTTGLYYGYTF
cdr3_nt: TGTGCCAGCAGTTCACCCACGACAGGGCTTTACTATGGCTACACCTTC

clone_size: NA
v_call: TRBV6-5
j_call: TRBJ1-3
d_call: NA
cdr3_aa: CASSRGGLKGNTIYF
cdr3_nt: TGTGCCAGCAGCAGGGGTGGATTGAAGGGAAACACCATATATTTT

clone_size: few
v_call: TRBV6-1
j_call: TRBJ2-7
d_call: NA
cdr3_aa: CASGPAYEQYF
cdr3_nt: TGTGCCAGCGGGCCCGCTTACGAGCAGTACTTC

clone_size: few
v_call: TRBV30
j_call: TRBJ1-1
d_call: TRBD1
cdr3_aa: CAWIRTGESMGTEAFF
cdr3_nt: TGTGCCTGGATTCGAACAGGGGAATCCATGGGTACTGAAGCTTTCTTT

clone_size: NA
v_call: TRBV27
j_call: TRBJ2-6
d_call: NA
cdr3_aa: CASSLSAGPTVLTF
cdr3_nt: TGTGCCAGCAGTTTATCGGCAGGGCCAACTGTCCTGACTTTC

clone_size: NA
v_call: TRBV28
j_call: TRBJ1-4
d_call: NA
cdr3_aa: CASSFAFWPATNEKLFF
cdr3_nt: TGTGCCAGCAGTTTTGCATTCTGGCCCGCAACTAATGAAAAACTGTTTTTT

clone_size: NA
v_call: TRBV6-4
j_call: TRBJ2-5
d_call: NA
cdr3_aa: CASSVSIREETQYF
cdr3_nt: TGTGCCAGCAGTGTTTCAATACGGGAAGAGACCCAGTACTTC